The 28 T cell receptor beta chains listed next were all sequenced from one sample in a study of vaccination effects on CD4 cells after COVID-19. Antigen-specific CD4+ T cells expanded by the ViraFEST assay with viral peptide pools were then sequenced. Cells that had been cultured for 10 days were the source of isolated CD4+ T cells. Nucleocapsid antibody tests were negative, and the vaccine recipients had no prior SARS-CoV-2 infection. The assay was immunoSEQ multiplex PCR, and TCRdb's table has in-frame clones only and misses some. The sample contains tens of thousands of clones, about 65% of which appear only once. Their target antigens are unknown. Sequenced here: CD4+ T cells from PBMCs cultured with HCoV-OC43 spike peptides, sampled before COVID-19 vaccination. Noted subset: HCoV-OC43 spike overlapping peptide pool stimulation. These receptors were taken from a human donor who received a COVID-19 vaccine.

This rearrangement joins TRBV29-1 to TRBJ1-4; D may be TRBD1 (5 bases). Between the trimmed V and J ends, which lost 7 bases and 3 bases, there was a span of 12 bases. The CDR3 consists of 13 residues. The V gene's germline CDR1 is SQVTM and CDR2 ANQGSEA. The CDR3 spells CSAKGSANEKLFF. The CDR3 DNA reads TGCAGCGCCAAGGGGTCAGCTAATGAAAAACTGTTTTTT.

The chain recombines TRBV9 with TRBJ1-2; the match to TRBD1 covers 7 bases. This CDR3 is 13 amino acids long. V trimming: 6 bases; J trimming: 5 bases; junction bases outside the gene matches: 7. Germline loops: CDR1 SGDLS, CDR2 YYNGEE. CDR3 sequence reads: CASTMGQMYGYTF. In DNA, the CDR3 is TGTGCCAGCACGATGGGACAGATGTATGGCTACACCTTC.

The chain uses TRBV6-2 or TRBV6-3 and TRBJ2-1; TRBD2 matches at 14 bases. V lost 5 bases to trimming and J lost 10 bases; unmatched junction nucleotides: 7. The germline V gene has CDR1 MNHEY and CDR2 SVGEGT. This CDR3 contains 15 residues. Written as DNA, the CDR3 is TGTGCCAGCAGTACGACTAGCGGGGGGGCGGAAGAGCAGTTCTTC. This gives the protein CASSTTSGGAEEQFF.

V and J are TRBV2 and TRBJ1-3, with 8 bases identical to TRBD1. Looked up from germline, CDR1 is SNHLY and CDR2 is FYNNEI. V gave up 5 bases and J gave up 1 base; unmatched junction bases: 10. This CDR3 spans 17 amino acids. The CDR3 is CASSRRTGSFSGNTIYF. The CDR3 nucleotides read TGTGCCAGCAGTCGCAGGACAGGGAGTTTTTCTGGAAACACCATATATTTT. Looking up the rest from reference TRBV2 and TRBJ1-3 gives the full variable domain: EPEVTQTPSHQVTQMGQEVILRCVPISNHLYFYWYRQILGQKVEFLVSFYNNEISEKSEIFDDQFSVERPDGSNFTLKIRSTKLEDSAMYFCASSRRTGSFSGNTIYFGEGSWLTVV.

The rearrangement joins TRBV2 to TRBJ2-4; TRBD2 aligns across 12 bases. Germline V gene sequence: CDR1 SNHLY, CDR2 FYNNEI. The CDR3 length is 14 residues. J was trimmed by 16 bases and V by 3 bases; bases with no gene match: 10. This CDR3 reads CASSEETSGGLAYF. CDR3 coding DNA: TGTGCCAGCAGTGAGGAGACTAGCGGGGGTTTAGCCTACTTC.

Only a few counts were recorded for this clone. The CDR3: CASSLRTGWNYGYTF. CDR3 DNA: TGTGCCAGCAGTCTGAGGACAGGGTGGAACTATGGCTACACCTTC. The rearrangement joins TRBV28 to TRBJ1-2; 8 positions agree with TRBD1. The CDR3 has 15 residues. J lost 2 bases, V lost 5 bases, and 7 bases had no gene match. CDR1 and CDR2 (germline): MDHEN, SYDVKM.

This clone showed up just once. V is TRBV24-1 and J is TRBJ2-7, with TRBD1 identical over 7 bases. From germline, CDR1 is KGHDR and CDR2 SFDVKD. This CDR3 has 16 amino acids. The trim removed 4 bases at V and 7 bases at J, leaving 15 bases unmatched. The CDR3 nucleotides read TGTGCCACCAGTGACTTACTTAGGACAGGAGTGGGGGAGCAGTACGTC. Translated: CATSDLLRTGVGEQYV.

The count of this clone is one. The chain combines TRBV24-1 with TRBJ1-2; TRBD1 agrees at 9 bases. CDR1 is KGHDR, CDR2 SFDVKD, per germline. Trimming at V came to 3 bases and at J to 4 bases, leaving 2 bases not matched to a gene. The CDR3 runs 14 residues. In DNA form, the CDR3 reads TGTGCCACCAGTGATGCGACAGGGGGCTATGGCTACACCTTC. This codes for CATSDATGGYGYTF.

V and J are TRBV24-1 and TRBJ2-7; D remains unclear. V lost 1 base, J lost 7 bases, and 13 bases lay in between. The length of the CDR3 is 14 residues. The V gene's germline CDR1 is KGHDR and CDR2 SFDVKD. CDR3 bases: TGTGCCACCAGTGATTTATACACCCTGGGGGAGCAGTACGTC. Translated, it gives CATSDLYTLGEQYV.

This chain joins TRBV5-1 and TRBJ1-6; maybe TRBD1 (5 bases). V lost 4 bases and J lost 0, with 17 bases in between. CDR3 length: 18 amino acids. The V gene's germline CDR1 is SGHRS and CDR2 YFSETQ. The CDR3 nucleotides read TGCGCCAGCAGCCCCGGGACTCTGGTTGGCTCCTATAATTCACCCCTCCACTTT. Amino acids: CASSPGTLVGSYNSPLHF. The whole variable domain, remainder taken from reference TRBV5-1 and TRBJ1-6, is KAGVTQTPRYLIKTRGQQVTLSCSPISGHRSVSWYQQTPGQGLQFLFEYFSETQRNKGNFPGRFSGRQFSNSRSEMNVSTLELGDSALYLCASSPGTLVGSYNSPLHFGNGTRLTVT.

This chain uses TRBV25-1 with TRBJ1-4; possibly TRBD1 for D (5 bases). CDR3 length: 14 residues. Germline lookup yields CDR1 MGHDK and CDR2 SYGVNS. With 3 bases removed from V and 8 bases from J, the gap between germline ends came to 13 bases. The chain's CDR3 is CASSDSRVGEKLFF. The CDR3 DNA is TGTGCCAGCAGTGACAGCAGGGTTGGGGAAAAACTGTTTTTT.

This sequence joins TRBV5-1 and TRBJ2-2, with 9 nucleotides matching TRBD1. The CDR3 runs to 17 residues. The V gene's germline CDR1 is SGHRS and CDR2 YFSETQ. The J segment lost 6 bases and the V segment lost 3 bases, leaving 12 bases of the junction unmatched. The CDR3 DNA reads TGCGCCAGCAGCTCCGGGACAGGGACGGTTATGGCCGGGGAGCTGTTTTTT. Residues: CASSSGTGTVMAGELFF.

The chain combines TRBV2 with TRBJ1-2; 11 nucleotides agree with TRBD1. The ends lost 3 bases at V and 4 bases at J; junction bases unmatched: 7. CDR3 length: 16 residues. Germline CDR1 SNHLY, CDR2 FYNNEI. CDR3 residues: CASSEGTGGSGYGYTF. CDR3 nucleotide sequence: TGTGCCAGCAGTGAGGGGACAGGGGGATCAGGCTATGGCTACACCTTC.

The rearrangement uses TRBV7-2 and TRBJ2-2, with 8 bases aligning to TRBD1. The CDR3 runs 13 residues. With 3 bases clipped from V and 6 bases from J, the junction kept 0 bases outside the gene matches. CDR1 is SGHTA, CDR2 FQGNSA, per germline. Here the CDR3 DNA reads TGTGCCAGCAGCTTGGACAGGGCCGGGGAGCTGTTTTTT. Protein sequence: CASSLDRAGELFF.

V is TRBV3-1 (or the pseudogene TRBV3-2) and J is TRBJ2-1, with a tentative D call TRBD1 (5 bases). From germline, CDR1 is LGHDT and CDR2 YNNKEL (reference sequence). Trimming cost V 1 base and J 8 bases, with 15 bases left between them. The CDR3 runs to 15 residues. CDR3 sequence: CASSQVGLRGDEQFF. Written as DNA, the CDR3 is TGTGCCAGCAGCCAAGTGGGGCTGCGAGGCGATGAGCAGTTCTTC.

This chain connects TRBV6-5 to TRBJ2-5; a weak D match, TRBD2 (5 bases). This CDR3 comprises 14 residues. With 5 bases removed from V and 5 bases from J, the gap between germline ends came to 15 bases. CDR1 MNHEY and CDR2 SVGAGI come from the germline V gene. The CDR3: CASSKNGVRETQYF. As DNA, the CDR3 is TGTGCCAGCAGTAAGAACGGGGTGCGGGAGACCCAGTACTTC.

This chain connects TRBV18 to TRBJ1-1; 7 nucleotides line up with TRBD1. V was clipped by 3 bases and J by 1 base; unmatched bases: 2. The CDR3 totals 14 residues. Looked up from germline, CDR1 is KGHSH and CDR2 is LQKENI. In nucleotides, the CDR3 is TGTGCCAGCTCACCGGGACAGAGGAACACTGAAGCTTTCTTT. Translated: CASSPGQRNTEAFF.

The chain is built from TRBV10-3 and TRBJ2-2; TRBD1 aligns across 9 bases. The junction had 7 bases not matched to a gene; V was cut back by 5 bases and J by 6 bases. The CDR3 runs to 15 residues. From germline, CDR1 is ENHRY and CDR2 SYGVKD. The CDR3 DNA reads TGTGCCATCAGTCCTGGACAGGGGTTAGCCGGGGAGCTGTTTTTT. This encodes CAISPGQGLAGELFF.

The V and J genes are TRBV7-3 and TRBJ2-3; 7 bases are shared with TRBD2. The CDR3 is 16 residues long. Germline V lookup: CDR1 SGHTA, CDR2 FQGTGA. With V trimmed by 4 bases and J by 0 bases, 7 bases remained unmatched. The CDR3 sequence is CASSSRVGGSTDTQYF. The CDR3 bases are TGTGCCAGCAGCTCGCGGGTGGGGGGGAGCACAGATACGCAGTATTTT.

CDR3 nucleotide sequence: TGTGCCAGTAGTATCTTGAGGACAGGGAGCACAGAGACCCAGTACTTC. Amino acids: CASSILRTGSTETQYF. The chain employs TRBV19 and TRBJ2-5; the match to TRBD1 covers 8 bases. The CDR3 has 16 amino acids. Germline V gives CDR1 LNHDA, CDR2 SQIVND (reference sequence). The junction had 10 bases not matched to a gene; V was cut back by 3 bases and J by 4 bases. Filled out from reference TRBV19 and TRBJ2-5, the complete variable domain reads DGGITQSPKYLFRKEGQNVTLSCEQNLNHDAMYWYRQDPGQGLRLIYYSQIVNDFQKGDIAEGYSVSREKKESFPLTVTSAQKNPTAFYLCASSILRTGSTETQYFGPGTRLLVL.

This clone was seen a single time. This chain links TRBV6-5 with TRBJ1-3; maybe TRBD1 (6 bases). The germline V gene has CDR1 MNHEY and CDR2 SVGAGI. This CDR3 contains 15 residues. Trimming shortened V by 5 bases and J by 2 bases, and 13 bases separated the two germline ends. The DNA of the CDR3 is TGTGCCAGCAGTCCTCAGACAGGAACTGGAAACACCATATATTTT. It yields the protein CASSPQTGTGNTIYF.

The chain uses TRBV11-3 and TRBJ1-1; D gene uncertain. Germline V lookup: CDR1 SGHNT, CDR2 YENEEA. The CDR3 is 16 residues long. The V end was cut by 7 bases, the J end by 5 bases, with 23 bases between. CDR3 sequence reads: CASTLGTVGPGTEAFF. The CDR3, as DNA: TGTGCCAGCACCCTCGGAACAGTGGGCCCGGGGACTGAAGCTTTCTTT.

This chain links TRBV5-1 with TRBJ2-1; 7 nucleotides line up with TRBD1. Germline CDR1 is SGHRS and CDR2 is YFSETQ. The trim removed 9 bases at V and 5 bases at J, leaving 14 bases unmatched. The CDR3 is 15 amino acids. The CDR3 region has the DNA TGCGCCACCGCCGTAATACAGGGGAACCACAATGAGCAGTTCTTC. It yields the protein CATAVIQGNHNEQFF.

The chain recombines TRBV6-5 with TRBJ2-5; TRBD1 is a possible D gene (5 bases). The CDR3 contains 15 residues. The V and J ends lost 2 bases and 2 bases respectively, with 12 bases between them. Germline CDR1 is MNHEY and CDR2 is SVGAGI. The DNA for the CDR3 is TGTGCCAGCAGTTACAGTGGGGCAGCTCAAGAGACCCAGTACTTC. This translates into CASSYSGAAQETQYF.

CDR3 loop: CASSPWDGYTF. The DNA for the CDR3 is TGTGCCAGCAGCCCCTGGGACGGCTACACCTTC. This chain joins TRBV7-8 and TRBJ1-2, with TRBD1 as a possible D gene (5 bases). The CDR3 length is 11 residues. The V end was cut by 5 bases, the J end by 8 bases, with 9 bases between. Germline lookup yields CDR1 SGHVS and CDR2 FQNEAQ.

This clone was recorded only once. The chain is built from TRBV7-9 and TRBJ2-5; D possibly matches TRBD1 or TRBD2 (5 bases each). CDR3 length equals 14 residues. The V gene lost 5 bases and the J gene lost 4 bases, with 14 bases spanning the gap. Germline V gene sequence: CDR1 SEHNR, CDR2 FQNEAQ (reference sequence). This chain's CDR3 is CASSPSGTSETQYF. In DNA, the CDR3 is TGTGCCAGCAGCCCTTCCGGGACGTCAGAGACCCAGTACTTC.

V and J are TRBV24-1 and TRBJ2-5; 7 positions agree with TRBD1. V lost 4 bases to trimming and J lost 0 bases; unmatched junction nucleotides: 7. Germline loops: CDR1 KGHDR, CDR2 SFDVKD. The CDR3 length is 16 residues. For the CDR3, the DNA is TGTGCCACCAGTGAACCCGGGACAGCGCACCAAGAGACCCAGTACTTC. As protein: CATSEPGTAHQETQYF.

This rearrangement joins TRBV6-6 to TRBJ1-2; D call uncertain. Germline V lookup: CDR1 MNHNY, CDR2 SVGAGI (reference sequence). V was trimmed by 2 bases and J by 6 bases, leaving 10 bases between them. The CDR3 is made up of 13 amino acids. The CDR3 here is CASSYAIGNGYTF. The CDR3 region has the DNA TGTGCCAGCAGTTACGCGATAGGCAATGGCTACACCTTC.